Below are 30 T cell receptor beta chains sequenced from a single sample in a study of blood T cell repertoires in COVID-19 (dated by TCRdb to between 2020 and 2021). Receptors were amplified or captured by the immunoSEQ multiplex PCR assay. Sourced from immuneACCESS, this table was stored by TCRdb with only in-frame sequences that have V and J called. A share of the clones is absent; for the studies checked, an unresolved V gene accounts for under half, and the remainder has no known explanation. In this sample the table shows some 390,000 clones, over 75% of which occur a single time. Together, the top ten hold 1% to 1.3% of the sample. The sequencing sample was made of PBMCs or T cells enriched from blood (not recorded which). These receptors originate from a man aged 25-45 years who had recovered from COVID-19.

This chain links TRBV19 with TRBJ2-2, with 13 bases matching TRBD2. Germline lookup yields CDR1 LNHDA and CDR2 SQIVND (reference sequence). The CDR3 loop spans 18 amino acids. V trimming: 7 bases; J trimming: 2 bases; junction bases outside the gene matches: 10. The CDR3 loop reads CASTPGLAGYLNTGELFF. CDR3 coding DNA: TGTGCCAGTACCCCGGGACTAGCGGGATATCTAAACACCGGGGAGCTGTTTTTT. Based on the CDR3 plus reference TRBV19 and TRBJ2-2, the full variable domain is DGGITQSPKYLFRKEGQNVTLSCEQNLNHDAMYWYRQDPGQGLRLIYYSQIVNDFQKGDIAEGYSVSREKKESFPLTVTSAQKNPTAFYLCASTPGLAGYLNTGELFFGEGSRLTVL.

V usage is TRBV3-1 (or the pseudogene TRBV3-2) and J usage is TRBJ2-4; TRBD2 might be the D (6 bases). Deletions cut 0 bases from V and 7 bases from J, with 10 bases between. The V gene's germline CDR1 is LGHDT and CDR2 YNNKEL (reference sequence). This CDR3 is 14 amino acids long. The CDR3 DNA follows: TGTGCCAGCAGCCAAGACTCAGGGAGGAACATTCAGTACTTC. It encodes CASSQDSGRNIQYF.

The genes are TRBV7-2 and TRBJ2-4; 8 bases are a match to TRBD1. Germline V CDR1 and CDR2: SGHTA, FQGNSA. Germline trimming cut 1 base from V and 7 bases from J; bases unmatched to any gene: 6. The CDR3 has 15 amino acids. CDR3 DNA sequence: TGTGCCAGCAGCTTAGGAGGGCAGGGGGCTAACATTCAGTACTTC. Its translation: CASSLGGQGANIQYF.

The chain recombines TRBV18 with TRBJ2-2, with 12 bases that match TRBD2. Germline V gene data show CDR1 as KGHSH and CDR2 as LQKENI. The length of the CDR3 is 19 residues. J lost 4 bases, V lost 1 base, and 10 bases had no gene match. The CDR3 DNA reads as TGTGCCAGCTCACCACGGGGACTAGCGGGTAGAGGAAGCACCGGGGAGCTGTTTTTT. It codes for CASSPRGLAGRGSTGELFF.

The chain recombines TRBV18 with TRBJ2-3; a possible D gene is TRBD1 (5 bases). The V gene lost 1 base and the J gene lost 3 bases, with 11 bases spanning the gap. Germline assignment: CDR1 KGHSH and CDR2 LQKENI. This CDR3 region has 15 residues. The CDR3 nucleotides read TGTGCCAGCTCACCACTCGAAGGGGAAACAGATACGCAGTATTTT. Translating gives CASSPLEGETDTQYF.

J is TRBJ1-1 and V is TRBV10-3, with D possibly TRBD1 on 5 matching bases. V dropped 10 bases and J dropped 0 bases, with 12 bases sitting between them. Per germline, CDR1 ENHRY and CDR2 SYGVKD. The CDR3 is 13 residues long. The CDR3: CANSGGVNTEAFF. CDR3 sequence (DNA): TGTGCCAACTCCGGGGGGGTGAACACTGAAGCTTTCTTT.

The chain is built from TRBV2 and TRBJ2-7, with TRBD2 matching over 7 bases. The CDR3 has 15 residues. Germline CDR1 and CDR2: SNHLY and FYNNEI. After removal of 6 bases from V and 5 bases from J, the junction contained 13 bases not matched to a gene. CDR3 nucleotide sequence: TGTGCCAGCAGGGTCCAGGGAGGGCGCTTCCACGAGCAGTACTTC. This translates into CASRVQGGRFHEQYF.

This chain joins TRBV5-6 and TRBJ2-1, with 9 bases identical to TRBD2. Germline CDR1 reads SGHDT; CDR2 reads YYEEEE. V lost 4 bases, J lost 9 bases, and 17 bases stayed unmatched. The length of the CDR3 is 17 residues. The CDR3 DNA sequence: TGTGCCAGCAGCACTGCCCGAGGGCTAGCGGGAATTAGTGAGCAGTTCTTC. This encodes CASSTARGLAGISEQFF.

CDR3 sequence reads: CASKVAPSTDTQYF. The CDR3 DNA sequence: TGTGCCAGCAAAGTAGCGCCTAGCACAGATACGCAGTATTTT. The chain is built from TRBV6-5 and TRBJ2-3, with D maybe TRBD2 (5 bases). Germline V lookup: CDR1 MNHEY, CDR2 SVGAGI. The CDR3 loop spans 14 amino acids. The germline V and J ends were trimmed by 7 bases and 0 bases, with 11 bases remaining between them.

This chain's CDR3 is CASSSPGTSAEAFF. The DNA of the CDR3 is TGTGCCAGCAGTTCCCCGGGGACTTCTGCTGAAGCTTTCTTT. V usage is TRBV28 and J usage is TRBJ1-1; tentative D call: TRBD1 (5 bases). This CDR3 has 14 amino acids. The germline V gene has CDR1 MDHEN and CDR2 SYDVKM. V was pared by 4 bases and J by 6 bases, with 15 bases between.

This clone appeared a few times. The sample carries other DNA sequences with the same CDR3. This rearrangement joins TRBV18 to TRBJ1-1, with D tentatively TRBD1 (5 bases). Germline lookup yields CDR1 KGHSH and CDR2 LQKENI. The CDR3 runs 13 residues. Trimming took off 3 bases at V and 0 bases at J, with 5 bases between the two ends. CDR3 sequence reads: CASSPTVNTEAFF. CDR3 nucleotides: TGTGCCAGCTCACCGACAGTGAACACTGAAGCTTTCTTT.

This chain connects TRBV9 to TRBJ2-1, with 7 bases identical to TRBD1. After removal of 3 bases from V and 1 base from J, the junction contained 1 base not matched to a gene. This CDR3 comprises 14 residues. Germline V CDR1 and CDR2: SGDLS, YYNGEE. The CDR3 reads CASSATGSYNEQFF. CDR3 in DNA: TGTGCCAGCAGCGCGACAGGGTCCTACAATGAGCAGTTCTTC.

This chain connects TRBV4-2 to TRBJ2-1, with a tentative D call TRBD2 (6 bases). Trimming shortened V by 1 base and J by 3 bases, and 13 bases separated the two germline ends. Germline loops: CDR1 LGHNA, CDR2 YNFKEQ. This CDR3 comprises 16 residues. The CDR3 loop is CASSQVRDSNYNEQFF. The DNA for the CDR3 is TGTGCCAGCAGCCAAGTTAGGGACTCCAACTACAATGAGCAGTTCTTC.

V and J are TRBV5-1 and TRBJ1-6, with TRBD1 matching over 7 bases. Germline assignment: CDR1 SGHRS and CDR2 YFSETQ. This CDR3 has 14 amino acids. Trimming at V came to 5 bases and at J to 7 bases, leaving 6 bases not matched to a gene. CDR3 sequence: CASRPGQENSPLHF. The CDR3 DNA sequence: TGCGCCAGCAGACCCGGACAGGAGAATTCACCCCTCCACTTT. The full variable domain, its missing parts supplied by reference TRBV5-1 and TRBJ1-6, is KAGVTQTPRYLIKTRGQQVTLSCSPISGHRSVSWYQQTPGQGLQFLFEYFSETQRNKGNFPGRFSGRQFSNSRSEMNVSTLELGDSALYLCASRPGQENSPLHFGNGTRLTVT.

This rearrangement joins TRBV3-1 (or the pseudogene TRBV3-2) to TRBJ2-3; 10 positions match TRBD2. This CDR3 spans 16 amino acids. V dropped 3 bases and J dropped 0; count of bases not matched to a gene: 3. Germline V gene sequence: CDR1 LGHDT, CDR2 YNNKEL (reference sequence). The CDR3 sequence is CASSQGLATSTDTQYF. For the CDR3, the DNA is TGTGCCAGCAGCCAGGGACTAGCGACTAGCACAGATACGCAGTATTTT.

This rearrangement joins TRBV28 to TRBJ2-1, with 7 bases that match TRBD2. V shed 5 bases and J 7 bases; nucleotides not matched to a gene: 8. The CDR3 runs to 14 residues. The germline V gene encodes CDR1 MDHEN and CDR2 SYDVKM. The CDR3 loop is CASSISGEGNEQFF. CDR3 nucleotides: TGTGCCAGCAGTATTAGTGGGGAGGGGAATGAGCAGTTCTTC.

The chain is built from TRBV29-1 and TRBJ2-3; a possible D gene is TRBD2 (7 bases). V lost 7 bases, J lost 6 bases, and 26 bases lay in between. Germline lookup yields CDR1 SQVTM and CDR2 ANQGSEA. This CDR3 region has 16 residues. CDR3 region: CSAPIKGGGPADTQYF. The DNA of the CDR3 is TGCAGCGCGCCAATCAAAGGGGGGGGACCTGCGGATACGCAGTATTTT.

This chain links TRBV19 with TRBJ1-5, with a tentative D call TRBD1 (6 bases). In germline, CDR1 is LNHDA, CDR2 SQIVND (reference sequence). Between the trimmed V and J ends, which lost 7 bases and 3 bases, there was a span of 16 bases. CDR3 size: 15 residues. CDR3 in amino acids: CASTVGGGANQPQHF. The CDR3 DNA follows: TGTGCCAGTACCGTCGGAGGGGGGGCCAATCAGCCCCAGCATTTT.

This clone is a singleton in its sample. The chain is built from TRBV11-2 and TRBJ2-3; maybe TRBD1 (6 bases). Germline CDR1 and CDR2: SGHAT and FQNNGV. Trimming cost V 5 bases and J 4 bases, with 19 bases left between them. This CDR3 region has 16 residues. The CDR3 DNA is TGTGCCAGCAGCCGCCAGGACAGTAGCCTGGCAGATACGCAGTATTTT. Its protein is CASSRQDSSLADTQYF.

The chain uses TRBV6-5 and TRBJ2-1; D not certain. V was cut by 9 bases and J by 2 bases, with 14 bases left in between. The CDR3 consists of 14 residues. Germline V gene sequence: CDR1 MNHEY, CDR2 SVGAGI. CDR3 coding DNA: TGTGCCAGTCCCCCGGCGGCGGCCTACAATGAGCAGTTCTTC. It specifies CASPPAAAYNEQFF.

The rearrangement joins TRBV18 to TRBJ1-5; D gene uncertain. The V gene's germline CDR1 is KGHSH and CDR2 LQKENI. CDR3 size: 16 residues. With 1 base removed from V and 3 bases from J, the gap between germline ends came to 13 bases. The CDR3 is CASSPLPPGVNQPQHF. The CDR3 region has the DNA TGTGCCAGCTCACCACTGCCCCCCGGGGTCAATCAGCCCCAGCATTTT.

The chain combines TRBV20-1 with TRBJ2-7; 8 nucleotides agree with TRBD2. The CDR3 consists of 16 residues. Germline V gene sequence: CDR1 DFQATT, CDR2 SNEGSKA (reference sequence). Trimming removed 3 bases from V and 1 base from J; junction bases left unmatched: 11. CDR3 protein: CSASYETSAISYEQYF. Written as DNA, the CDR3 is TGCAGTGCTAGTTACGAGACTAGCGCCATTTCCTACGAGCAGTACTTC.

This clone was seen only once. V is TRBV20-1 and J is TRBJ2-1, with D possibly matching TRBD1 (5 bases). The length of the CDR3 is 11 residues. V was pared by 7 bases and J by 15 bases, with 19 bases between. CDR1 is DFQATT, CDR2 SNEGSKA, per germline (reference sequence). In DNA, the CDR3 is TGCAGTGTTGGCGGCCAAGGGGATCCGTTCTTC. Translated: CSVGGQGDPFF.

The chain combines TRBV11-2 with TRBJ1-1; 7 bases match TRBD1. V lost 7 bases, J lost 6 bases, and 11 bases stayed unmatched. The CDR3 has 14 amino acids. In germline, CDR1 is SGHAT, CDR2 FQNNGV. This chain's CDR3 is CASNRPGQPSEAFF. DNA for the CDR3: TGTGCCAGCAACCGACCGGGACAGCCTTCTGAAGCTTTCTTT.

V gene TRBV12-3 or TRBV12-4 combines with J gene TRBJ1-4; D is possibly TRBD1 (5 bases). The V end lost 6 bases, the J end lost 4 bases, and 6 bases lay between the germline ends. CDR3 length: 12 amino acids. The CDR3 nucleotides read TGTGCCAGCAGGACAGATAATGAAAAACTGTTTTTT. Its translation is CASRTDNEKLFF.

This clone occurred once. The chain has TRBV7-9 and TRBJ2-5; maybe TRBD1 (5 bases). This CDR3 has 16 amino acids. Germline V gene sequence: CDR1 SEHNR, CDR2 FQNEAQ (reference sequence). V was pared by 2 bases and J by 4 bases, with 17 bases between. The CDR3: CASSLSQGRSGETQYF. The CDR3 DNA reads TGTGCCAGCAGCTTATCCCAGGGTCGATCTGGAGAGACCCAGTACTTC.

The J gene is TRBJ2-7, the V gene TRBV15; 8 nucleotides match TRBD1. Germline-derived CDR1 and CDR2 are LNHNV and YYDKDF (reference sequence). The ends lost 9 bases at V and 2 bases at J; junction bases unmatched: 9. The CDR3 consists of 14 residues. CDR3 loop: CATKPGQAAYEQYF. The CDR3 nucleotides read TGTGCCACGAAACCGGGACAGGCAGCCTACGAGCAGTACTTC. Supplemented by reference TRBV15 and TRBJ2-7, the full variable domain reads DAMVIQNPRYQVTQFGKPVTLSCSQTLNHNVMYWYQQKSSQAPKLLFHYYDKDFNNEADTPDNFQSRRPNTSFCFLDIRSPGLGDTAMYLCATKPGQAAYEQYFGPGTRLTVT.

The CDR3 region is CASSEAGGVGRNEKLFF. In DNA form, the CDR3 reads TGTGCCAGCTCCGAGGCTGGGGGCGTCGGGAGGAATGAAAAACTGTTTTTT. The V and J genes are TRBV28 and TRBJ1-4; possible D gene TRBD1, 6 bases. The CDR3 consists of 17 residues. Germline V gene data show CDR1 as MDHEN and CDR2 as SYDVKM. V dropped 8 bases and J dropped 5 bases, with 24 bases sitting between them.

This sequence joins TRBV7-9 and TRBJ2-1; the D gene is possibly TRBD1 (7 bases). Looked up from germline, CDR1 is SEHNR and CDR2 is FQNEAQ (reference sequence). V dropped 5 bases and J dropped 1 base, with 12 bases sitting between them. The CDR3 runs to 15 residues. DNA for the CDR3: TGTGCCAGCAGCCCAGGGGGGTATTCCTACAATGAGCAGTTCTTC. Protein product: CASSPGGYSYNEQFF.

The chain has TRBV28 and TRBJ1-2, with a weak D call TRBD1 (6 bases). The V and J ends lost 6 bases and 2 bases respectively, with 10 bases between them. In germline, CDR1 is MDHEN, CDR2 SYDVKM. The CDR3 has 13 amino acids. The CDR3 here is CASSNRVNYGYTF. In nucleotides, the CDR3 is TGTGCCAGCAGCAACAGGGTAAACTATGGCTACACCTTC.